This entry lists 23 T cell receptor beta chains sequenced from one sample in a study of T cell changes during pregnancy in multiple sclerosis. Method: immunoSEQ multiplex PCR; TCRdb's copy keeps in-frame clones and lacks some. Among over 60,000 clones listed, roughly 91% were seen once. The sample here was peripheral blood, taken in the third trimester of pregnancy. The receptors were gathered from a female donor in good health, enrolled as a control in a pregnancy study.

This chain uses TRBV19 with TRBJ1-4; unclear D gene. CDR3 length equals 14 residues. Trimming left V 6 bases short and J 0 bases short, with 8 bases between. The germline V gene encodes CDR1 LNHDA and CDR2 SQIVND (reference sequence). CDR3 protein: CASRRPATNEKLFF. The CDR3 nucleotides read TGTGCCAGTAGGAGGCCCGCAACTAATGAAAAACTGTTTTTT.

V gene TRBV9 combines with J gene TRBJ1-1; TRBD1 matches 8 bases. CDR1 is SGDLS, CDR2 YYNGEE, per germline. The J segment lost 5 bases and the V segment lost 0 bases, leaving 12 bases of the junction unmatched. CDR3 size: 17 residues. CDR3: CASSVVPPQGVYTEAFF. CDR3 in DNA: TGTGCCAGCAGCGTAGTACCCCCACAGGGGGTGTATACTGAAGCTTTCTTT.

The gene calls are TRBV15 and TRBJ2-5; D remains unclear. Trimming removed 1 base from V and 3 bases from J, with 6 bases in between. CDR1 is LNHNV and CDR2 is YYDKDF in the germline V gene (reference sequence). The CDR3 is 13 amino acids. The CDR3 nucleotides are TGTGCCACCAGCAGAGTCCTAGAAGAGACCCAGTACTTC. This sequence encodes CATSRVLEETQYF.

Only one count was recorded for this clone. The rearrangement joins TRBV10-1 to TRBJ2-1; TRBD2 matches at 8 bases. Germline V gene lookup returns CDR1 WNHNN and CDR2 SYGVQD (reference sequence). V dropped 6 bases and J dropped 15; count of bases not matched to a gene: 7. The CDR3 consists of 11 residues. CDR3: CASSRTSFLFF. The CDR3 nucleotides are TGCGCCAGCAGCAGGACTAGCTTTCTGTTCTTC.

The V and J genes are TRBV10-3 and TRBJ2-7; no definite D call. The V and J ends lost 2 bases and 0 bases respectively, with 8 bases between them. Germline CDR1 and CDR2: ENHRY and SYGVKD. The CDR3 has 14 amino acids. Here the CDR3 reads CAISEQASSYEQYF. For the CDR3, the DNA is TGTGCCATCAGTGAGCAAGCGAGCTCCTACGAGCAGTACTTC.

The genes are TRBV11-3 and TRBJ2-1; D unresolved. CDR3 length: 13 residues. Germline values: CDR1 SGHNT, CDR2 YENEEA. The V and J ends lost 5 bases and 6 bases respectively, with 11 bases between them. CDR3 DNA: TGTGCCAGCAGCGCCGGAGTAAGCAATGAGCAGTTCTTC. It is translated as CASSAGVSNEQFF.

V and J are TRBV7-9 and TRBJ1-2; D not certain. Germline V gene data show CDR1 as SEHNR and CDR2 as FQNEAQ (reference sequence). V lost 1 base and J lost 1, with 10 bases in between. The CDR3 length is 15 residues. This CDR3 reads CASSLDLEFNYGYTF. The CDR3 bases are TGTGCCAGCAGCTTAGATCTCGAGTTTAACTATGGCTACACCTTC.

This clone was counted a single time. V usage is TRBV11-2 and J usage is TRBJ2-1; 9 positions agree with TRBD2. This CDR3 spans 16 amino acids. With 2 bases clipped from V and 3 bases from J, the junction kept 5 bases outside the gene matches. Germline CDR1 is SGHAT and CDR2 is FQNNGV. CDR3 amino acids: CASSLLAGEIYNEQFF. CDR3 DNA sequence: TGTGCCAGCAGCTTATTAGCGGGGGAGATCTACAATGAGCAGTTCTTC.

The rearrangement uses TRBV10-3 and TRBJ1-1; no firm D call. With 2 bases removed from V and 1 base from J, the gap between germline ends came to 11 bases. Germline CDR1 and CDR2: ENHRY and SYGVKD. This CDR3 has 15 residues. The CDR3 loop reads CAISEGEATNTEAFF. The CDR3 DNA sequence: TGTGCCATCAGTGAGGGAGAGGCGACGAACACTGAAGCTTTCTTT.

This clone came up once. The CDR3 region has the DNA TGTGCCAGCAGTTTCTCCGAGGCACTTGTTAACTATGGCTACACCTTC. Translation gives CASSFSEALVNYGYTF. The V and J genes are TRBV6-5 and TRBJ1-2; D is unresolved. The V end lost 4 bases, the J end lost 1 base, and 16 bases lay between the germline ends. CDR1 and CDR2 from the germline V gene are MNHEY and SVGAGI. This CDR3 comprises 16 residues.

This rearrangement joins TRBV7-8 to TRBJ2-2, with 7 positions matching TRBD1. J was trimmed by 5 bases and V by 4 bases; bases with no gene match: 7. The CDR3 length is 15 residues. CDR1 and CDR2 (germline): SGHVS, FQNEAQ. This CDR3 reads CASSSQTGSTGELFF. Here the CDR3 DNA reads TGTGCCAGCAGCTCACAGACAGGGTCGACCGGGGAGCTGTTTTTT.

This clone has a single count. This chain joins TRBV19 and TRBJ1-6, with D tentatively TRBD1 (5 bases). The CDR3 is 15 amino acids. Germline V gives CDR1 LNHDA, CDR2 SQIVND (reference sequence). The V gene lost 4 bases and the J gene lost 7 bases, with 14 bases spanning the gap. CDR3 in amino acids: CASSTSGGGNSPLHF. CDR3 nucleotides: TGTGCCAGTAGTACTTCCGGGGGGGGAAATTCACCCCTCCACTTT.

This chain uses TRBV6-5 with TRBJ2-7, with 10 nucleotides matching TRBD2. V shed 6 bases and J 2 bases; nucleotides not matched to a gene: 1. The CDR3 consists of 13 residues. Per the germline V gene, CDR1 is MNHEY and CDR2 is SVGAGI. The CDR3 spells CASRLAGPYEQYF. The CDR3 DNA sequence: TGTGCCAGCAGACTAGCGGGACCCTACGAGCAGTACTTC.

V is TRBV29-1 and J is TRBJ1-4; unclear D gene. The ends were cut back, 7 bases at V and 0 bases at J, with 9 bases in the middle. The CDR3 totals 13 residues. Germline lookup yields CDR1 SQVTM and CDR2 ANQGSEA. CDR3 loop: CSAAGTTNEKLFF. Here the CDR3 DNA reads TGCAGCGCTGCGGGCACAACTAATGAAAAACTGTTTTTT.

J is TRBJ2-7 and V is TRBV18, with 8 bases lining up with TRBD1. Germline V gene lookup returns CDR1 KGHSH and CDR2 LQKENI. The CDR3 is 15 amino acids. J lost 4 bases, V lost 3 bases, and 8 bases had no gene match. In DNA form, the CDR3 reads TGTGCCAGCTCACCTCCCGGACAGGGACGGTACGAGCAGTACTTC. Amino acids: CASSPPGQGRYEQYF.

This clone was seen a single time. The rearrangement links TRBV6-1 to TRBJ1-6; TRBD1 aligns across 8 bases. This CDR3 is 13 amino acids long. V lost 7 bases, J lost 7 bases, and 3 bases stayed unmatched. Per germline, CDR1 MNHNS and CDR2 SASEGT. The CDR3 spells CASNDRGNSPLHF. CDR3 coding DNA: TGTGCCAGCAACGACAGGGGAAATTCACCCCTCCACTTT.

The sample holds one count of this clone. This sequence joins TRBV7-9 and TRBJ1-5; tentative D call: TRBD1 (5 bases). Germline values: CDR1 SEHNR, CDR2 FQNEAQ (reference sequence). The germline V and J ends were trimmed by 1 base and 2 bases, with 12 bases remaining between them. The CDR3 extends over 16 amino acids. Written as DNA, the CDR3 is TGTGCCAGCAGCTTAGTGGCTGGGGGGGGCAATCAGCCCCAGCATTTT. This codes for CASSLVAGGGNQPQHF.

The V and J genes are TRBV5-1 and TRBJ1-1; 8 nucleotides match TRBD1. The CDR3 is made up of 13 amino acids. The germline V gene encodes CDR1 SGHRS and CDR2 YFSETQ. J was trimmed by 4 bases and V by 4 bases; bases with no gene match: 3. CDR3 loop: CASSEGTGTEAFF. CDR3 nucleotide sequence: TGCGCCAGCAGCGAAGGGACAGGCACTGAAGCTTTCTTT.

The CDR3 protein is CASSVLELSDYNEQFF. In DNA, the CDR3 is TGTGCCAGCAGCGTATTGGAGCTTTCGGATTACAATGAGCAGTTCTTC. The V call is TRBV9, the J call TRBJ2-1; D remains ambiguous. This CDR3 contains 16 residues. Germline CDR1 SGDLS, CDR2 YYNGEE. Trimming took off 1 base at V and 4 bases at J, with 15 bases between the two ends. Supplemented by reference TRBV9 and TRBJ2-1, the full variable domain reads DSGVTQTPKHLITATGQRVTLRCSPRSGDLSVYWYQQSLDQGLQFLIQYYNGEERAKGNILERFSAQQFPDLHSELNLSSLELGDSALYFCASSVLELSDYNEQFFGPGTRLTVL.

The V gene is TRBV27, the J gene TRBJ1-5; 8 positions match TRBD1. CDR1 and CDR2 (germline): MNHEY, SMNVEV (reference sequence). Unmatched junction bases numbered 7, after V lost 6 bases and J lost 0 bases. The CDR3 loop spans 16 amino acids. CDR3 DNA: TGTGCCAGCAGAGGACAGGGAGGGTATAGCAATCAGCCCCAGCATTTT. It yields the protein CASRGQGGYSNQPQHF.

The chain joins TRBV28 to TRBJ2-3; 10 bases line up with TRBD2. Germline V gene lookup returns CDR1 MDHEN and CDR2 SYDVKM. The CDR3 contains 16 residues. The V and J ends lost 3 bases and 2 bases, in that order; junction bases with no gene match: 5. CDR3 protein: CASSLDLAGVTDTQYF. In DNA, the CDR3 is TGTGCCAGCAGTTTGGATCTAGCGGGAGTCACAGATACGCAGTATTTT.

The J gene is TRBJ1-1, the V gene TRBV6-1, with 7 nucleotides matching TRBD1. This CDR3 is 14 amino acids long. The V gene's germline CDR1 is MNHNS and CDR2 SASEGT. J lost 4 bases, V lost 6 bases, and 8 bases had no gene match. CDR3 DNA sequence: TGTGCCAGCAGGACCGCAGGGGGTTCCACTGAAGCTTTCTTT. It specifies CASRTAGGSTEAFF.

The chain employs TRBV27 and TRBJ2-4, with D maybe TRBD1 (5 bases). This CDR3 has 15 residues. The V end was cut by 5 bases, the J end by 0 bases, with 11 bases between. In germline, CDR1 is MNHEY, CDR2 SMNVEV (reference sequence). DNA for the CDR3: TGTGCCAGCAGTCTTCTAGGGGTAGCCAAAAACATTCAGTACTTC. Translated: CASSLLGVAKNIQYF.